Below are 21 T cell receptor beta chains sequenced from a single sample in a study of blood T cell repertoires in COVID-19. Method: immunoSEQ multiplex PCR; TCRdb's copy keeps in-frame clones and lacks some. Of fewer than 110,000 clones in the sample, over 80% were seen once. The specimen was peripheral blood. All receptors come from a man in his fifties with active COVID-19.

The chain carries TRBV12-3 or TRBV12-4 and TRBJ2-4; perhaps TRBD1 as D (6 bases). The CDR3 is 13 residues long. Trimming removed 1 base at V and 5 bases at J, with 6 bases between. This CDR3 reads CASSLGTENIQYF. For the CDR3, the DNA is TGTGCCAGCAGTTTAGGGACAGAAAACATTCAGTACTTC.

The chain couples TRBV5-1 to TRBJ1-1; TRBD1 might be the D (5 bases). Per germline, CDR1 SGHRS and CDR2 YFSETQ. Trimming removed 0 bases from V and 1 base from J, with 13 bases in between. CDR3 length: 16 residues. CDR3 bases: TGCGCCAGCAGCTTGGAAGCAGGGCCGGAGAACACTGAAGCTTTCTTT. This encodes CASSLEAGPENTEAFF.

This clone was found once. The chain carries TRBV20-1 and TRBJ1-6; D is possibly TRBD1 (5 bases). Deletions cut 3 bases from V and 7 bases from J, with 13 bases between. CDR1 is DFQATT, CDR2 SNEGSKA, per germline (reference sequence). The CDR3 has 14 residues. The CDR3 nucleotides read TGCAGTGCTAGTAGTACCCAGGGCAATTCACCCCTCCACTTT. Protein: CSASSTQGNSPLHF.

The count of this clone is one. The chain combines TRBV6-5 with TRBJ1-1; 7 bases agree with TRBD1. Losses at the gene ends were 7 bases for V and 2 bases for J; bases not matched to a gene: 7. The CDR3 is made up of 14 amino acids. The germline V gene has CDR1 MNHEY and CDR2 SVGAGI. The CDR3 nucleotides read TGTGCCAGCACACGACAGGGTTTAAACACTGAAGCTTTCTTT. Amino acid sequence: CASTRQGLNTEAFF.

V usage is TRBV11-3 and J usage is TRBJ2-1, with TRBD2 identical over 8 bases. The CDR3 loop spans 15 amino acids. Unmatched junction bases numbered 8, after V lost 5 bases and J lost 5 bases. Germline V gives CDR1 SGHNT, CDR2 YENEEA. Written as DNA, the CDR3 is TGTGCCAGCAGCACTAAGCGGGAGTATGACAATGAGCAGTTCTTC. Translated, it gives CASSTKREYDNEQFF.

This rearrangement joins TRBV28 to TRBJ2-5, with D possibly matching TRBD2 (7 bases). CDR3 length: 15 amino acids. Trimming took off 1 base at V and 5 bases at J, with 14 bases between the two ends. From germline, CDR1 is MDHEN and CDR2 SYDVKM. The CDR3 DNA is TGTGCCAGCAGTTTATATGGGGGGGGCGATGAGACCCAGTACTTC. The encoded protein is CASSLYGGGDETQYF.

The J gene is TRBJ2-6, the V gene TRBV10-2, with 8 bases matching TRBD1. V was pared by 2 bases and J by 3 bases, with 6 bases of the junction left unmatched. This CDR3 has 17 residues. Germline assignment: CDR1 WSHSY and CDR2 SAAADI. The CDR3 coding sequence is TGCGCCAGCAGTGAGGCAGGGGGCACGAGTGGGGCCAACGTCCTGACTTTC. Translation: CASSEAGGTSGANVLTF.

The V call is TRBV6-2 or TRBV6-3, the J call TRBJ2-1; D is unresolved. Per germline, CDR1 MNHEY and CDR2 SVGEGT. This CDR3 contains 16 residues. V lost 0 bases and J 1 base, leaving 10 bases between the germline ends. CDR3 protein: CASSYSGVPSYNEQFF. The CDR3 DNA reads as TGTGCCAGCAGTTACTCCGGAGTACCTTCCTACAATGAGCAGTTCTTC.

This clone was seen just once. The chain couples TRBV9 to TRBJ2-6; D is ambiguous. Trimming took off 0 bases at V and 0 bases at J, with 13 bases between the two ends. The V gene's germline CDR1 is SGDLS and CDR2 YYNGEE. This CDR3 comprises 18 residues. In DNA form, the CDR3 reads TGTGCCAGCAGCGTAGGGCCCAGGTTTCGCTCTGGGGCCAACGTCCTGACTTTC. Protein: CASSVGPRFRSGANVLTF.

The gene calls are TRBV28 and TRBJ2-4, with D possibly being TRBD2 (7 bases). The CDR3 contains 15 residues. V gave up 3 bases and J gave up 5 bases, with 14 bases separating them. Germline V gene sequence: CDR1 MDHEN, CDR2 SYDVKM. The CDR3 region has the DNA TGTGCCAGCAGTTTGCGAGGGGAGGGGGAAAACATTCAGTACTTC. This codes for CASSLRGEGENIQYF.

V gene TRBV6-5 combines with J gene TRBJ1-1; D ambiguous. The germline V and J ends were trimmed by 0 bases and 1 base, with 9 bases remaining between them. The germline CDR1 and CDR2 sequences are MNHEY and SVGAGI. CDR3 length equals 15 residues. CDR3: CASSYSIPGNTEAFF. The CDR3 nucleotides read TGTGCCAGCAGTTACTCGATTCCGGGGAACACTGAAGCTTTCTTT.

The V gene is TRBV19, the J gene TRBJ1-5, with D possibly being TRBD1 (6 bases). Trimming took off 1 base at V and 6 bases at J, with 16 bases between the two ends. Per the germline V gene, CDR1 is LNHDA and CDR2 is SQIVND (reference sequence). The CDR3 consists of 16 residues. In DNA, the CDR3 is TGTGCCAGTAGTATAGCGGCAGGGGACTATAGTCAGCCCCAGCATTTT. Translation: CASSIAAGDYSQPQHF.

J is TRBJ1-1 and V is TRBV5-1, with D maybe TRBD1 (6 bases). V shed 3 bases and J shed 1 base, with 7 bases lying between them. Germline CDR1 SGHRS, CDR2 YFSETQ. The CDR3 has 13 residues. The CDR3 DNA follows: TGCGCCAGCAGCTGGACAGAGAACACTGAAGCTTTCTTT. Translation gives CASSWTENTEAFF.

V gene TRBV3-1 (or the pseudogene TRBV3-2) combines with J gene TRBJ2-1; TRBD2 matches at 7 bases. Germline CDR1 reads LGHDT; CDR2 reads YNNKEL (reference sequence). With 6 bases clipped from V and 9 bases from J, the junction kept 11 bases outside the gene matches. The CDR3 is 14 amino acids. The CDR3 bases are TGTGCCAGCAGACACAAGGGTCGCGGGAGTGAGCAGTTCTTC. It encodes CASRHKGRGSEQFF.

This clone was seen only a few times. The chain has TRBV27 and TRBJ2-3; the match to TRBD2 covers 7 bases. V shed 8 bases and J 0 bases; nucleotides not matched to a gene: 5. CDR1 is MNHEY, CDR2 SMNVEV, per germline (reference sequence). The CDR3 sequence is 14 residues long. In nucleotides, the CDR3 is TGTGCCAGCCAGCGGGGTACTAGCACAGATACGCAGTATTTT. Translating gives CASQRGTSTDTQYF.

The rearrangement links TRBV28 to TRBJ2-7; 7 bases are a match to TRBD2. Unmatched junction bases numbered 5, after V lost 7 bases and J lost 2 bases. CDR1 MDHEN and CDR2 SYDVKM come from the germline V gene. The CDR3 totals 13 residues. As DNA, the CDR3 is TGTGCCAGCACCCTAGCGGAAACCTACGAGCAGTACTTC. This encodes CASTLAETYEQYF. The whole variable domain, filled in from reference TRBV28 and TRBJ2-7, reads DVKVTQSSRYLVKRTGEKVFLECVQDMDHENMFWYRQDPGLGLRLIYFSYDVKMKEKGDIPEGYSVSREKKERFSLILESASTNQTSMYLCASTLAETYEQYFGPGTRLTVT.

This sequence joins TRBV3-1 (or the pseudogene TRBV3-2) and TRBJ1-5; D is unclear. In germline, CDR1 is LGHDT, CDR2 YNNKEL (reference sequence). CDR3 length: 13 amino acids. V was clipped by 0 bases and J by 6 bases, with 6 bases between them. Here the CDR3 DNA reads TGTGCCAGCAGCCAAGATGTCTTTCAGCCCCAGCATTTT. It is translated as CASSQDVFQPQHF.

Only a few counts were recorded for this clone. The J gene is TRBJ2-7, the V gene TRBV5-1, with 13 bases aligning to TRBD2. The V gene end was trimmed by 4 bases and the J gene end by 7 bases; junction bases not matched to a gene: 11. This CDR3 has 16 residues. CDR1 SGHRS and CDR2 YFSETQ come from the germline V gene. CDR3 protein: CASSPTGLAGAREQYF. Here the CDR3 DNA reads TGCGCCAGCAGCCCGACTGGACTAGCGGGAGCCCGGGAGCAGTACTTC.

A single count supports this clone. The CDR3 region is CASRGTGGESRGYTF. In DNA form, the CDR3 reads TGCGCCAGCAGAGGGACAGGGGGCGAATCTCGGGGCTACACCTTC. The gene calls are TRBV5-1 and TRBJ1-2; 12 bases line up with TRBD1. The CDR3 is 15 residues long. Germline values: CDR1 SGHRS, CDR2 YFSETQ. Germline trimming cut 5 bases from V and 8 bases from J; bases unmatched to any gene: 10.

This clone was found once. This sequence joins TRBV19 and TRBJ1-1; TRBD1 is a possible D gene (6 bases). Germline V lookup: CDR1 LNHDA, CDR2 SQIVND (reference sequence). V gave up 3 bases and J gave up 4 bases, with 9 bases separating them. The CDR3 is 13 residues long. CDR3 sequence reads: CASSMGRGTEAFF. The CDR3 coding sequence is TGTGCCAGTAGTATGGGCAGGGGCACTGAAGCTTTCTTT.

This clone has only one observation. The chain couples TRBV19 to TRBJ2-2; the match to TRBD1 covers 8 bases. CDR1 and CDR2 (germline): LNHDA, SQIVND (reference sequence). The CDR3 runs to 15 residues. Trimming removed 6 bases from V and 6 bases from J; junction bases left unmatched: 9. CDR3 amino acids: CASRKDRGVAGELFF. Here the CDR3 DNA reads TGTGCCAGTAGGAAAGACAGGGGTGTAGCCGGGGAGCTGTTTTTT.